This entry concerns a single T cell receptor beta chain. This sample was taken from a study of shared clonotypes between healthy human individuals. CDR1 and CDR2 from the germline V gene are SGHRS and YFSETQ. Trimming left V 7 bases short and J 0 bases short, with 19 bases between. This CDR3 has 16 residues. Genomic DNA (from each subset) was split evenly across several immunoSEQ plates. Original analysis: From ImmunoSEQ came sequences covering only the junction and carrying no quality scores, so filtering differed. Assay used: immunoSEQ multiplex PCR; TCRdb lists only in-frame clones, some missing. The V and J calls and clone size are taken from that table; D and trimming were inferred from the DNA. The sample includes about 990,000 clones, 78% seen only once; the top ten take more than 0.55%.

Material: memory CD4+ T cells from PBMCs. Described subset: CD45RA-negative fraction. This receptor was taken from a young man in good health. Some clones in this sample may be carry-over from other donors' samples. V is TRBV5-1 and J is TRBJ1-1, with D perhaps matching TRBD1 (5 bases). CDR3 region: CASGQGTPYVNTEAFF. DNA for the CDR3: TGCGCCAGCGGCCAGGGTACCCCCTATGTGAACACTGAAGCTTTCTTT.